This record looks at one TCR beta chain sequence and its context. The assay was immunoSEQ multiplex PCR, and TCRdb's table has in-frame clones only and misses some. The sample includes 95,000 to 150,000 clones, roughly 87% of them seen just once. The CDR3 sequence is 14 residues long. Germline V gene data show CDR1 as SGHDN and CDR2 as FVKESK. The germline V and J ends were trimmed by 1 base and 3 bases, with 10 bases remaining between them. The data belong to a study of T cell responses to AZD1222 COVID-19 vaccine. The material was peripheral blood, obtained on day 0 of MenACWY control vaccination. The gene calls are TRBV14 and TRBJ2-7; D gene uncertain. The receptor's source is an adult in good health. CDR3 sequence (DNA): TGTGCCAGCAGCCAAGTGTTTAACGACTACGAGCAGTACTTC. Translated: CASSQVFNDYEQYF. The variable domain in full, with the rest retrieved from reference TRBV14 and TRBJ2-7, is EAGVTQFPSHSVIEKGQTVTLRCDPISGHDNLYWYRRVMGKEIKFLLHFVKESKQDESGMPNNRFLAERTGGTYSTLKVQPAELEDSGVYFCASSQVFNDYEQYFGPGTRLTVT.